This TCR beta chain was sequenced in a study of metastatic and nonmetastatic thyroid tumors. Study-wide background: Blood and tumor or nodule tissue repertoires from malignant and benign thyroid patients were compared.

Study findings and constraints: Benign nodules were reported to have significantly lower TCR beta diversity than malignant thyroid tumors, in blood and tumor.

Authors' processing steps: CDR3 was compared across clinicopathological groups, and the resulting differences were used to build a distant-metastasis classifier for papillary thyroid cancer. TCRdb re-analyzed the PCR reads using MiXCR. The authors' filters were not applied to this entry. Of fewer than 25,000 clones detected, 31% appear once; the ten largest clones hold around 14%. Thyroid surgery was performed in patients who had received no treatment beforehand. The germline V gene encodes CDR1 MNHNY and CDR2 SVGAGI (reference sequence). This CDR3 contains 17 residues. The junction had 17 bases not matched to a gene; V was cut back by 5 bases and J by 12 bases. The sample holds many counts of this clone. The antigen is unknown.

The chain couples TRBV6-6 to TRBJ2-3; 13 positions agree with TRBD2. Specimen: blood. This receptor was taken from a female donor with papillary thyroid cancer or a benign thyroid nodule (not recorded which). Some clones in this sample may be carry-over from other donors' samples. The CDR3 is CASSRTSGGAQRGAQYF. The CDR3 region has the DNA TGTGCCAGCAGTCGGACTAGCGGGGGCGCGCAAAGGGGAGCACAGTATTTT.